This TCR beta chain was documented in a study of OX40 agonist ivuxolimab in advanced cancers. Study background: The drug used for patients, ivuxolimab, was an agonistic anti-OX40 (CD134) antibody.

Study-wide findings and caveats: Clones of CD4+ and CD8+ blood T cells grew by week 6 at doses of 0.1 to 3.0 mg/kg. On average, CD8+ T cells showed a greater number of expanded clones than CD4+.

Profiled with immunoSEQ multiplex PCR; TCRdb holds only in-frame clones, not every one. The sample holds 75,000 to 80,000 clones; about 85% are singletons and the top ten take about 4.9%. Turning to this clone: Antigen: not known.

Germline V CDR1 and CDR2: MNHEY, SMNVEV (reference sequence). The CDR3 is 16 amino acids. Trimming took off 5 bases at V and 2 bases at J, with 19 bases between the two ends. The chain has TRBV27 and TRBJ2-7, with unresolved D. This material consisted of CD4+ or CD8+ T cells sorted from blood, taken in a trial of the OX40 agonist ivuxolimab. This sequence originates from an adult with an advanced solid tumor such as melanoma, head and neck, liver or kidney cancer. The chain's CDR3 is CASSPARAPSPYEQYF. CDR3 coding DNA: TGTGCCAGCAGTCCCGCCCGGGCCCCGTCTCCCTACGAGCAGTACTTC.